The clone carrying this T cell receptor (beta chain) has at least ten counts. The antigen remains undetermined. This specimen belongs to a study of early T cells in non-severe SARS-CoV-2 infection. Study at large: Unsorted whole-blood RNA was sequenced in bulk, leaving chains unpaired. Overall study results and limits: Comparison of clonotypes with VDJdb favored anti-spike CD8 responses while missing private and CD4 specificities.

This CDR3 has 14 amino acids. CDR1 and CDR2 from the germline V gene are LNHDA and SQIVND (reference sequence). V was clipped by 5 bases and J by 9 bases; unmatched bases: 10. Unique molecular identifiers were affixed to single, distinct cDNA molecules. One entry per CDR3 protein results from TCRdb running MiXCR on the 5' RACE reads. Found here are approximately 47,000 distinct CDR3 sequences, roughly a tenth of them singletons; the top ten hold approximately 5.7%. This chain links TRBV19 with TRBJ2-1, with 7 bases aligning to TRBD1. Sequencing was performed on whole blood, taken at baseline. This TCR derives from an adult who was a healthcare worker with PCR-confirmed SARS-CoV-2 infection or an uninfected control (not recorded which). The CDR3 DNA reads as TGTGCCAGTAGTGGGACAGCCAGTACCTCTGAGCAGTTCTTC. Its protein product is CASSGTASTSEQFF.